This T cell receptor beta chain was identified during a study of T cells in Graves' hyperthyroidism and ophthalmopathy. Whole-study results and caveats: Most thyroid-expanded clonotypes above 0.001 were also found in blood.

This clonotype was observed at least ten times. The antigen is not known. A junction end diverges from the germline sequence, so it may reflect a read error. Hyperthyroidism had been newly diagnosed in patients aged 18 to 65, and its duration was under 2 months. This CDR3 comprises 13 residues. From RNA transcripts, TCR beta CDR3 regions were amplified. When the TCR CDR3 underwent first-round RT-PCR, the HTBI primer set was used. TCRdb re-called the multiplex PCR reads through MiXCR, storing one row per CDR3 protein. The sample has hundreds of thousands of distinct CDR3 sequences, 19% seen once. The sequenced sample was blood. The chain employs TRBV12-3 or TRBV12-4 and TRBJ1-5, with 7 bases aligning to TRBD1. The TCR comes from a woman aged 18-35 years with Graves' hyperthyroidism. The CDR3 DNA is TGTGCCAGCAGTGCCGACAGGGCTCAGCCCCGGCATTTT. It yields the protein CASSADRAQPRHF.